The T cell receptor beta chain under discussion was sequenced for a study of graft-versus-host responses after intestinal transplantation. Sequencing used immunoSEQ multiplex PCR; TCRdb keeps in-frame clones, though not all of them. The sample includes tens of thousands of clones, around 96% seen only once; the top ten take around 0.23%. Of note for this clone: The antigen is undetermined.

V shed 0 bases, J shed 0 bases, and the junction held 4 bases outside the gene matches. This CDR3 is 17 amino acids long. Germline CDR1 reads MNHEY; CDR2 reads SMNVEV (reference sequence). The chain employs TRBV27 and TRBJ2-3, with 9 bases that match TRBD1. The clonotype originates from a human donor who was the organ donor for an intestinal transplant. The material was unstimulated CD8+ T cells sorted from spleen or lymph node cells, obtained before transplant. The CDR3 loop is CASSLSPQGASTDTQYF. The CDR3 bases are TGTGCCAGCAGTTTATCGCCACAGGGGGCAAGCACAGATACGCAGTATTTT.